This T cell receptor beta chain was recorded in a study of OX40 agonist ivuxolimab in advanced cancers. Study summary: Patients were treated with ivuxolimab, an agonistic anti-OX40 (CD134) antibody. Ivuxolimab doses were 0.01, 0.1, 0.3, 1.5, 3 or 10 mg/kg every 2 weeks.

The V end was cut by 3 bases, the J end by 5 bases, with 6 bases between. CDR1 is SGDLS and CDR2 is YYNGEE in the germline V gene. The CDR3 runs 12 residues. A note on this clone: Its target is unknown.

Generated by immunoSEQ multiplex PCR, the TCRdb table keeps only in-frame clones and is missing some. The sample shows 60,000 to 75,000 clones, 92% of them seen only once. Study-wide points: The expanded peripheral T cells' antigen specificity was not determined. Expanded clones tended on average to be more numerous among CD8+ T cells than CD4+.

The sequence derives from an adult with an advanced solid tumor such as melanoma, head and neck, liver or kidney cancer. The chain is built from TRBV9 and TRBJ2-1; D possibly corresponds to TRBD1 (5 bases). The material was CD4+ or CD8+ T cells sorted from blood, obtained in a trial of the OX40 agonist ivuxolimab. DNA of the CDR3: TGTGCCAGCAGCGGACAGCACAATGAGCAGTTCTTC. It codes for CASSGQHNEQFF.